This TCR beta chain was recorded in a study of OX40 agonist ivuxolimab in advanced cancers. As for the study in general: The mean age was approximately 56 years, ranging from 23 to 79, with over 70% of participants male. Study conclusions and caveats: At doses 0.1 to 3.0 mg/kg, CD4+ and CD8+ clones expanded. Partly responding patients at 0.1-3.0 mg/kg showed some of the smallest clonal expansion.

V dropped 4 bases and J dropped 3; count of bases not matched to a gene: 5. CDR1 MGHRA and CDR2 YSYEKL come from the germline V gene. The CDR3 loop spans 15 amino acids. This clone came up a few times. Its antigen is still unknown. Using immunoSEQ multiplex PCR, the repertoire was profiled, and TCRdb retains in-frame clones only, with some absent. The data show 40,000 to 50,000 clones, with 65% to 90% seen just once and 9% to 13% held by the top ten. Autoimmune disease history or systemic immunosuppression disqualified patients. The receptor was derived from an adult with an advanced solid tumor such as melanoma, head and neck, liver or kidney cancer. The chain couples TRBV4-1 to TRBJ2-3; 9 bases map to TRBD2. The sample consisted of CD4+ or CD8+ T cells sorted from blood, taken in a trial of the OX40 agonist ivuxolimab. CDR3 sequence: CASSPQSGRTDTQYF. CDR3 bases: TGCGCCAGCAGCCCCCAAAGCGGGAGGACAGATACGCAGTATTTT.